Below are 18 T cell receptor beta chains sequenced from a single sample in a study of T cells in Graves' hyperthyroidism and ophthalmopathy. Amplified regions were TCR beta CDR3 sequences from RNA transcripts. The study used the HTBI primer set for a first-round RT-PCR of the TCR CDR3. One entry per CDR3 protein results from TCRdb running MiXCR on the multiplex PCR reads. The sample includes about 540,000 distinct CDR3 sequences, 46% seen only once; the top ten take just under 8.5%. Sequencing input: peripheral blood or thyroid tissue (not recorded which). Every receptor here comes from a woman between 18 and 29 years old with Graves' hyperthyroidism.

This clonotype was observed a few times. The rearrangement uses TRBV7-8 and TRBJ2-5; TRBD1 might be the D (6 bases). Germline V gene data show CDR1 as SGHVS and CDR2 as FQNEAQ. V lost 5 bases to trimming and J lost 1 base, with 14 bases between them. The CDR3 loop spans 15 amino acids. The CDR3 loop is CASSRLTGSQETQYF. CDR3 DNA: TGTGCCAGCAGCCGGTTGACAGGCTCCCAAGAGACCCAGTACTTC. Filled out from reference TRBV7-8 and TRBJ2-5, the complete variable domain reads GAGVSQSPRYKVAKRGQDVALRCDPISGHVSLFWYQQALGQGPEFLTYFQNEAQLDKSGLPSDRFFAERPEGSVSTLKIQRTQQEDSAVYLCASSRLTGSQETQYFGPGTRLLVL.

V usage is TRBV25-1 and J usage is TRBJ1-4; D remains ambiguous. Germline CDR1 MGHDK, CDR2 SYGVNS. This CDR3 has 11 residues. Deletions cut 11 bases from V and 10 bases from J, with 14 bases between. In DNA, the CDR3 is TGTGCCTGGAGCTCGAGGCGAAAACTGTTTTTT. Amino acid sequence: CAWSSRRKLFF.

The chain links TRBV15 to TRBJ2-6; D may be TRBD1 (5 bases). Germline V lookup: CDR1 LNHNV, CDR2 YYDKDF (reference sequence). The CDR3 loop spans 16 amino acids. V was clipped by 5 bases and J by 1 base, with 12 bases between them. The CDR3 nucleotides are TGTGCCACCAGCGGACACGGATCATCTGGGGCCAACGTCCTGACTTTC. Translating it yields CATSGHGSSGANVLTF.

This clonotype was detected many times. This rearrangement joins TRBV7-2 to TRBJ2-5, with 8 bases identical to TRBD1. CDR1 SGHTA and CDR2 FQGNSA come from the germline V gene. V shed 5 bases and J 5 bases; nucleotides not matched to a gene: 7. This CDR3 spans 14 amino acids. CDR3 residues: CASSPDRAGETQYF. In nucleotides, the CDR3 is TGTGCCAGCAGCCCGGACAGGGCTGGTGAGACCCAGTACTTC.

A note on this clonotype: An end of the junction does not agree with germline; a read error may underlie this. The chain carries TRBV20-1 and TRBJ1-5; possibly TRBD1 for D (5 bases). The germline V gene encodes CDR1 DFQATT and CDR2 SNEGSKA (reference sequence). The length of the CDR3 is 13 residues. CDR3 in DNA: TGCAGCGCTACCGAGGGGAAAAATCAGCCCCAGCATTTT. It encodes CSATEGKNQPQHF.

This clonotype was detected a few times. The chain recombines TRBV7-7 with TRBJ2-5; D is uncertain. CDR3 length: 11 amino acids. The germline gives CDR1 SSHAT, CDR2 FNYEAQ (reference sequence). V was pared by 4 bases and J by 6 bases, with 6 bases between. CDR3 sequence (DNA): TGTGCCAGCAGCTCTTCAAAGACCCAGTACTTC. Translating gives CASSSSKTQYF.

This clonotype was detected only a few times. This chain connects TRBV5-1 to TRBJ2-7, with 14 bases lining up with TRBD2. This CDR3 comprises 16 residues. Germline CDR1 is SGHRS and CDR2 is YFSETQ. After removal of 4 bases from V and 2 bases from J, the junction contained 5 bases not matched to a gene. The CDR3 region has the DNA TGCGCCAGCAGCGAACTGGGACTAGCGGGAGCCTACGAGCAGTACTTC. Translating gives CASSELGLAGAYEQYF.

V gene TRBV7-9 combines with J gene TRBJ1-1; the D gene is possibly TRBD1 (6 bases). Germline CDR1 and CDR2: SEHNR and FQNEAQ (reference sequence). The CDR3 loop spans 16 amino acids. V was cut by 5 bases and J by 5 bases, with 21 bases left in between. CDR3 residues: CASSPRVTGWRTEAFF. DNA of the CDR3: TGTGCCAGCAGCCCTAGGGTTACAGGGTGGAGGACTGAAGCTTTCTTT.

CDR3 sequence reads: CASSEVGRQYPFNEKLFF. CDR3 nucleotide sequence: TGTGCCAGCAGTGAAGTGGGGCGACAGTACCCCTTTAATGAAAAACTGTTTTTT. The chain couples TRBV2 to TRBJ1-4, with a possible D match to TRBD1 (5 bases). Per germline, CDR1 SNHLY and CDR2 FYNNEI. Trimming left V 1 base short and J 4 bases short, with 19 bases between. The CDR3 length is 18 residues.

The chain carries TRBV2 and TRBJ2-2; a possible D gene is TRBD1 (6 bases). Germline V CDR1 and CDR2: SNHLY, FYNNEI. This CDR3 spans 15 amino acids. Trimming took 3 bases from V and 4 from J, leaving 12 bases between them. The CDR3 protein is CASSEWQGSTGELFF. The CDR3 coding sequence is TGTGCCAGCAGTGAGTGGCAGGGGAGCACCGGGGAGCTGTTTTTT.

This clonotype was observed at least ten times. One junction end disagrees with the germline gene, perhaps due to a read error. V and J are TRBV10-3 and TRBJ1-5; D uncertain. This CDR3 has 15 residues. Germline V gene lookup returns CDR1 ENHRY and CDR2 SYGVKD. CDR3 residues: CASSDWLESNQPQHF. Written as DNA, the CDR3 is TGTGCCAGCAGTGATTGGTTGGAAAGCAATCAGCCCCAGCATTTT.

The rearrangement uses TRBV29-1 and TRBJ1-5; weak D call: TRBD1 (6 bases). Germline V CDR1 and CDR2: SQVTM, ANQGSEA. This CDR3 is built from 12 residues. Between the trimmed V and J ends, which lost 8 bases and 3 bases, there was a span of 11 bases. CDR3: CSLDRYNQPQHF. DNA of the CDR3: TGCAGCTTAGACAGGTACAATCAGCCCCAGCATTTT.

This sequence joins TRBV29-1 and TRBJ2-2, with 7 bases lining up with TRBD2. V dropped 6 bases and J dropped 6; count of bases not matched to a gene: 10. Looked up from germline, CDR1 is SQVTM and CDR2 is ANQGSEA. This CDR3 comprises 14 residues. The DNA for the CDR3 is TGCAGCGTGGCCCCGACTAGCAGCCCCGGGGAGCTGTTTTTT. Protein product: CSVAPTSSPGELFF.

The chain couples TRBV7-8 to TRBJ2-7; 11 nucleotides agree with TRBD2. Losses at the gene ends were 5 bases for V and 3 bases for J; bases not matched to a gene: 6. The CDR3 runs to 15 residues. Germline loops: CDR1 SGHVS, CDR2 FQNEAQ. CDR3 nucleotide sequence: TGTGCCAGCAGCCTTTTGCTAGCGGGAGGCTACGAGCAGTACTTC. Amino acids: CASSLLLAGGYEQYF.

This sequence joins TRBV20-1 and TRBJ1-2; possible D gene TRBD1, 5 bases. The CDR3 is made up of 17 amino acids. Germline assignment: CDR1 DFQATT and CDR2 SNEGSKA (reference sequence). Trimming cost V 0 bases and J 2 bases, with 19 bases left between them. Here the CDR3 DNA reads TGCAGTGCTAGAGATCTACGCGGACATGGCGTCAACTATGGCTACACCTTC. It yields the protein CSARDLRGHGVNYGYTF.

For this clonotype: A read error may be the cause here, since a much bigger clone is one base away. The CDR3 sequence is CSVRGTMGQPQHF. CDR3 in DNA: TGCAGCGTTAGGGGGACCATGGGACAGCCCCAGCATTTT. This rearrangement joins TRBV29-1 to TRBJ1-5; tentative D call: TRBD1 (6 bases). The germline V gene encodes CDR1 SQVTM and CDR2 ANQGSEA. The CDR3 has 13 amino acids. V shed 5 bases and J shed 7 bases, with 15 bases lying between them.

This clonotype was counted a few times. The chain carries TRBV12-3 or TRBV12-4 and TRBJ2-7; possibly TRBD1 or TRBD2 for D (5 bases each). Trimming took off 2 bases at V and 3 bases at J, with 11 bases between the two ends. CDR3 size: 14 residues. CDR3 loop: CASSLSGQDYEQYF. Here the CDR3 DNA reads TGTGCCAGCAGTTTAAGCGGACAAGACTACGAGCAGTACTTC.

This clonotype was seen ten or more times. The chain has TRBV25-1 and TRBJ1-6, with 9 positions matching TRBD1. V was clipped by 4 bases and J by 0 bases; unmatched bases: 7. CDR1 is MGHDK, CDR2 SYGVNS, per germline. There are 18 residues in the CDR3. CDR3 amino acids: CASSGGGTGSSYNSPLHF. CDR3 DNA sequence: TGTGCCAGCAGTGGTGGTGGGACAGGGAGCTCCTATAATTCACCCCTCCACTTT.